This TCR beta chain derives from a study of beta chain features in type 1 diabetes. Findings and caveats of the study: Shorter TCRB CDR3s, moderately but significantly so, marked every one of the four CD4+ subsets in Type 1 diabetes patients. More deletions and fewer insertions at VDJ junctions were seen in type 1 diabetes patients.

This clone occurred a few times. As yet, its antigen is unknown. The germline CDR1 and CDR2 sequences are SGHTA and FQGNSA. V was clipped by 2 bases and J by 7 bases, with 11 bases between them. This CDR3 is 13 amino acids long. The authors reverse transcribed all of the isolated RNA, so sequencing captured expressed TCRB transcripts. Assay used: immunoSEQ multiplex PCR; TCRdb lists only in-frame clones, some missing. The data show 400,000 or so clones, roughly an eighth seen once. Source material: naive CD4+ T cells from blood. The chain employs TRBV7-2 and TRBJ1-1; D unresolved. The TCR comes from a woman younger than 30 with type 1 diabetes. CDR3 amino acids: CASSLRSISEAFF. The CDR3 DNA is TGTGCCAGCAGCTTACGGAGCATCAGTGAAGCTTTCTTT.